This T cell receptor beta chain was retrieved from a study of blood T cell repertoires in COVID-19. Study background: Acute and convalescent COVID-19 samples came from the United States, Italy and Spain. PBMCs, B-cell-depleted T cells, or T cells were the source of the cDNA or gDNA that made up the material.

This clone was seen a single time. The CDR3 is 16 residues long. The germline gives CDR1 LNHNV, CDR2 YYDKDF (reference sequence). Trimming removed 6 bases from V and 0 bases from J, with 12 bases in between. The protocol was immunoSEQ multiplex PCR, while the TCRdb copy is restricted to in-frame clones and leaves out a portion. Of almost 350,000 clones listed, over 85% are singletons. The genes are TRBV15 and TRBJ1-6; no clear D gene. Sequencing used peripheral blood. The TCR sequence derives from a woman aged 55 to 70 with COVID-19, enrolled during active disease. The CDR3 here is CATSRYSNSYNSPLHF. CDR3 in DNA: TGTGCCACCAGTAGGTACAGTAACTCCTATAATTCACCCCTCCACTTT. The variable domain in full, completed from reference TRBV15 and TRBJ1-6, reads DAMVIQNPRYQVTQFGKPVTLSCSQTLNHNVMYWYQQKSSQAPKLLFHYYDKDFNNEADTPDNFQSRRPNTSFCFLDIRSPGLGDTAMYLCATSRYSNSYNSPLHFGNGTRLTVT.